This section outlines one T cell receptor beta chain sequence together with its context. Repertoires were generated with immunoSEQ multiplex PCR, while TCRdb's copy carries only in-frame clones and drops some. The data show around 340,000 clones, around four fifths seen once. The germline V gene encodes CDR1 SGHDN and CDR2 FVKESK. The CDR3 runs to 14 residues. V was pared by 7 bases and J by 6 bases, with 11 bases of the junction left unmatched. This sample is drawn from a study of blood T cell repertoires in COVID-19. The sample taken for sequencing was peripheral blood. This receptor was obtained from a man aged 25-40 years with active or convalescent COVID-19. V gene TRBV14 combines with J gene TRBJ1-2; 7 bases are shared with TRBD1. CDR3 residues: CASTPLGQADGYTF. In DNA, the CDR3 is TGTGCCAGCACCCCATTAGGACAGGCAGATGGCTACACCTTC.